These 11 T cell receptor beta chains originate from one sample sequenced in a study of shared clonotypes between healthy human individuals. The naive CD8 fraction comprised CD45RO-negative cells positively selected for CCR7 and excluded terminally differentiated effector memory CD45RA+ cells. The data were produced by immunoSEQ multiplex PCR, yet TCRdb's version contains in-frame clones alone and is incomplete. The profile covers around 2,000,000 clones, with over 85% appearing a single time and around 1.2% taken by the ten largest. The sample taken for sequencing was naive CD8+ T cells sorted from blood. The receptors were gathered from a man aged 18 to 29 in good health.

This clone was observed once. The chain is built from TRBV4-1 and TRBJ1-4; D may be TRBD1 (6 bases). The CDR3 runs 16 residues. CDR1 MGHRA and CDR2 YSYEKL come from the germline V gene. The V end lost 4 bases, the J end lost 8 bases, and 20 bases lay between the germline ends. CDR3 protein: CASSPTLQGVREKLFF. The DNA for the CDR3 is TGCGCCAGCAGCCCCACCCTACAGGGAGTGAGAGAAAAACTGTTTTTT.

Notes on this clone: A junction end diverges from the germline sequence, so it may reflect a read error. CDR3 protein: CATSSGTTFRSTDTQYF. The CDR3 DNA reads as TGTGCCACCAGTTCTGGGACAACCTTCAGGAGCACAGATACGCAGTATTTT. The chain carries TRBV28 and TRBJ2-3, with D perhaps matching TRBD1 (6 bases). Germline lookup yields CDR1 MDHEN and CDR2 SYDVKM. The CDR3 covers 17 residues. The full variable domain, in which reference TRBV28 and TRBJ2-3 provide the parts outside the CDR3, is DVKVTQSSRYLVKRTGEKVFLECVQDMDHENMFWYRQDPGLGLRLIYFSYDVKMKEKGDIPEGYSVSREKKERFSLILESASTNQTSMYLCATSSGTTFRSTDTQYFGPGTRLTVL.

This clone was detected only once. Other DNA sequences in the sample encode the same CDR3. The V and J genes are TRBV11-2 and TRBJ2-1; no firm D call. V was cut by 1 base and J by 6 bases, with 4 bases left in between. Germline CDR1 and CDR2: SGHAT and FQNNGV. This CDR3 comprises 12 residues. DNA of the CDR3: TGTGCCAGCAGCTTAGGCGTCAATGAGCAGTTCTTC. It encodes CASSLGVNEQFF.

The rearrangement links TRBV15 to TRBJ2-1, with TRBD2 matching 13 bases. Per the germline V gene, CDR1 is LNHNV and CDR2 is YYDKDF (reference sequence). V trimming: 6 bases; J trimming: 6 bases; junction bases outside the gene matches: 8. The CDR3 runs to 16 residues. This chain's CDR3 is CATRETGTSGANEQFF. The DNA for the CDR3 is TGTGCCACCAGAGAAACCGGGACTAGCGGGGCCAATGAGCAGTTCTTC.

In its sample, this clone was seen once. The chain joins TRBV13 to TRBJ2-7; 11 nucleotides align to TRBD2. CDR3 length: 16 amino acids. The J segment lost 7 bases and the V segment lost 3 bases, leaving 11 bases of the junction unmatched. The germline V gene has CDR1 PRHDT and CDR2 FYEKMQ (reference sequence). CDR3 residues: CASSFYPPTSGNEQYF. Written as DNA, the CDR3 is TGTGCCAGCAGCTTCTACCCCCCGACTAGCGGGAATGAGCAGTACTTC. Looking up the rest from reference TRBV13 and TRBJ2-7 gives the full variable domain: AAGVIQSPRHLIKEKRETATLKCYPIPRHDTVYWYQQGPGQDPQFLISFYEKMQSDKGSIPDRFSAQQFSDYHSELNMSSLELGDSALYFCASSFYPPTSGNEQYFGPGTRLTVT.

The V and J genes are TRBV9 and TRBJ1-5; D remains unclear. V was cut by 0 bases and J by 3 bases, with 10 bases left in between. The CDR3 contains 15 residues. CDR1 and CDR2 from the germline V gene are SGDLS and YYNGEE. In nucleotides, the CDR3 is TGTGCCAGCAGCGTAGGGCAGGATTTCAATCAGCCCCAGCATTTT. Amino acids: CASSVGQDFNQPQHF.

This clone was seen just once. This sequence joins TRBV29-1 and TRBJ2-7; 8 bases align to TRBD1. CDR1 SQVTM and CDR2 ANQGSEA come from the germline V gene. This CDR3 spans 14 amino acids. The V and J ends lost 5 bases and 6 bases, in that order; junction bases with no gene match: 12. The CDR3: CSVYGQGTTFEQYF. The CDR3 nucleotides are TGCAGCGTTTACGGACAGGGTACGACCTTCGAGCAGTACTTC.

The chain carries TRBV19 and TRBJ2-7; the match to TRBD1 covers 11 bases. The CDR3 loop spans 15 amino acids. Trimming cost V 4 bases and J 7 bases; bases outside gene matches: 9. Germline loops: CDR1 LNHDA, CDR2 SQIVND (reference sequence). The CDR3 sequence: CASSKAGQGAGEQYF. CDR3 bases: TGTGCCAGTAGTAAAGCCGGACAGGGGGCCGGTGAGCAGTACTTC.

This chain connects TRBV2 to TRBJ1-2; D call uncertain. This CDR3 spans 14 amino acids. CDR1 and CDR2 from the germline V gene are SNHLY and FYNNEI. Trimming removed 6 bases from V and 0 bases from J, with 11 bases in between. This CDR3 reads CASRRFGSNYGYTF. The CDR3 DNA follows: TGTGCCAGCAGGAGATTTGGCTCTAACTATGGCTACACCTTC.

The chain carries TRBV15 and TRBJ1-1; D gene uncertain. V was clipped by 1 base and J by 4 bases, with 10 bases between them. This CDR3 comprises 14 residues. Per the germline V gene, CDR1 is LNHNV and CDR2 is YYDKDF (reference sequence). The CDR3 DNA reads TGTGCCACCAGCAGAGCCTTCAGCCCCACTGAAGCTTTCTTT. Amino acid sequence: CATSRAFSPTEAFF.

About this clone itself: Other DNA sequences in this sample translate to the same CDR3. The rearrangement joins TRBV7-6 to TRBJ1-1; D call uncertain. Germline V CDR1 and CDR2: SGHVS, FNYEAQ. The CDR3 contains 13 residues. Trimming removed 1 base from V and 0 bases from J, with 3 bases in between. The CDR3 coding sequence is TGTGCCAGCAGCTTAGAACTGAACACTGAAGCTTTCTTT. Protein sequence: CASSLELNTEAFF.